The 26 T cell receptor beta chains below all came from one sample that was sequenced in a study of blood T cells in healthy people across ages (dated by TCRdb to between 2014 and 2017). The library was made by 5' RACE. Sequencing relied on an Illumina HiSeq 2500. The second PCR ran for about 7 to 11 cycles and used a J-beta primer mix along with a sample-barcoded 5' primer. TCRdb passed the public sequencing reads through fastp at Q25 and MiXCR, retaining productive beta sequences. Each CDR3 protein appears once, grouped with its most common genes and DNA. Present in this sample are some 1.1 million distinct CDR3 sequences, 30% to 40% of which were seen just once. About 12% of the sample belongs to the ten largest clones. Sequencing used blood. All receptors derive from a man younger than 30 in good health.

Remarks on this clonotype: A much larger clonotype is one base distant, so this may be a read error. CDR3 DNA sequence: TGCGTCAGCAGCTTCACGACAGGGGGATTTAACGAGCAGTACTTC. This translates into CVSSFTTGGFNEQYF. The chain uses TRBV5-1 and TRBJ2-5, with TRBD1 matching 9 bases. The DNA end is a closer match to TRBJ2-7, so the J assignment may be wrong. Germline lookup yields CDR1 SGHRS and CDR2 YFSETQ. This CDR3 is built from 15 residues.

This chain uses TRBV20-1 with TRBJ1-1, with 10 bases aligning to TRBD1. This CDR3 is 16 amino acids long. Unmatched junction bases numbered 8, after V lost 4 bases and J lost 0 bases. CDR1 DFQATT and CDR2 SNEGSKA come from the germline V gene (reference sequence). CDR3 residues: CSATRPGQGLNTEAFF. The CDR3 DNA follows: TGCAGTGCTACCCGTCCGGGACAGGGGCTGAACACTGAAGCTTTCTTT.

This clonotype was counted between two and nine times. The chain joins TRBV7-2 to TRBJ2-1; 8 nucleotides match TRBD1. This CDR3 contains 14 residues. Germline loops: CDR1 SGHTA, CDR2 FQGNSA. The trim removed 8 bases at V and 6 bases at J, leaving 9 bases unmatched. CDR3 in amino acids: CASSHGQGSNEQFF. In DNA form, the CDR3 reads TGTGCCAGCTCCCATGGACAGGGTTCCAATGAGCAGTTCTTC.

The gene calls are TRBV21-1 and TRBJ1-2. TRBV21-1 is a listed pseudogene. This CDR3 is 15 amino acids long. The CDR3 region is CASSKGTDANYGYTF. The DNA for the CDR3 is TGTGCCAGCAGCAAAGGGACTGATGCTAACTATGGCTACACCTTC.

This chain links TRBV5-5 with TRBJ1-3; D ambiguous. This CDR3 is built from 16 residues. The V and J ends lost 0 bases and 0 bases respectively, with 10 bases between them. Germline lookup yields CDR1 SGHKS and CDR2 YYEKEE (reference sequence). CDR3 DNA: TGTGCCAGCAGCTTGGGGTCGATAATCTCTGGAAACACCATATATTTT. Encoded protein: CASSLGSIISGNTIYF. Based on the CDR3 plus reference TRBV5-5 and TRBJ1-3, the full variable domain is DAGVTQSPTHLIKTRGQQVTLRCSPISGHKSVSWYQQVLGQGPQFIFQYYEKEERGRGNFPDRFSARQFPNYSSELNVNALLLGDSALYLCASSLGSIISGNTIYFGEGSWLTVV.

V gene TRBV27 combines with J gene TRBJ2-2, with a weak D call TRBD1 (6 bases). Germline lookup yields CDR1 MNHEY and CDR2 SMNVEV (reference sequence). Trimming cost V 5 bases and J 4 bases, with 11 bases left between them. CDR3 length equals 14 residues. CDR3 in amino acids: CASSAQGSTGELFF. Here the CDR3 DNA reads TGTGCCAGCAGTGCGCAGGGGAGCACCGGGGAGCTGTTTTTT.

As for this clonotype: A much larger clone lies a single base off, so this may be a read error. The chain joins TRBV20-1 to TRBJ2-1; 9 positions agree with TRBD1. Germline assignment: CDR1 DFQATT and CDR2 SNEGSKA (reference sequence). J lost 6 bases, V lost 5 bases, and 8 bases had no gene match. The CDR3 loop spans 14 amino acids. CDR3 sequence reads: CSAPRDRAPNEQFF. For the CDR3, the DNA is TGCAGTGCTCCCCGGGACAGGGCTCCCAATGAGCAGTTCTTC.

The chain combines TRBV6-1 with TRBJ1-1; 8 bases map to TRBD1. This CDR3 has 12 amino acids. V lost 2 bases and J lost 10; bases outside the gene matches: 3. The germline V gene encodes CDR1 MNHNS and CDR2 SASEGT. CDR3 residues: CASSEPTGVAFF. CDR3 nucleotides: TGTGCCAGCAGTGAACCGACAGGGGTAGCTTTCTTT.

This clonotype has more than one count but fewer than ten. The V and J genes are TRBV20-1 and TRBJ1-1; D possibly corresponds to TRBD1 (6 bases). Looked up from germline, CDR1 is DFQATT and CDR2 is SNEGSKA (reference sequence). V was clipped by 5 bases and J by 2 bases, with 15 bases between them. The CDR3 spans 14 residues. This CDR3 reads CSAGGTPINTEAFF. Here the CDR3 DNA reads TGCAGTGCTGGAGGGACACCTATAAACACTGAAGCTTTCTTT.

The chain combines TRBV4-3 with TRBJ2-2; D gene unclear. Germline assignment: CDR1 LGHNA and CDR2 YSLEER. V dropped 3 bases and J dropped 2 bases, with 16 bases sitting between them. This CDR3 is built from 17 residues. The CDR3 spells CASSHRAEGINTGELFF. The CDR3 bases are TGCGCCAGCAGCCACCGCGCGGAAGGGATCAACACCGGGGAGCTGTTTTTT.

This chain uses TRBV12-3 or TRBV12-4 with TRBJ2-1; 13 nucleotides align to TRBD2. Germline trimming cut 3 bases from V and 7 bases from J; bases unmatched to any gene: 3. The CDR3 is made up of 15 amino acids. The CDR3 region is CASSFSTSGGNEQFF. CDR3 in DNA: TGTGCCAGCAGTTTCTCGACTAGCGGGGGGAATGAGCAGTTCTTC.

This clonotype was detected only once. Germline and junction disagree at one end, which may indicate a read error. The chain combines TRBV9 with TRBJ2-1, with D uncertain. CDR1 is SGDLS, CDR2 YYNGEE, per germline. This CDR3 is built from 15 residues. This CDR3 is CASSVGSGSYNEQFF. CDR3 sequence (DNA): TGTGCCAGCAGTGTAGGTTCAGGCTCCTACAATGAGCAGTTCTTC.

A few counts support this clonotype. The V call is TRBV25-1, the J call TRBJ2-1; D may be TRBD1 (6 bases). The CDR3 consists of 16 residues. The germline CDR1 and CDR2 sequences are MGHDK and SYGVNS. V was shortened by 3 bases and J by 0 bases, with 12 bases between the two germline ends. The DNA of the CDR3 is TGTGCCAGCAGTGAGGTCAGGGGACACTCCTACAATGAGCAGTTCTTC. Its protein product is CASSEVRGHSYNEQFF.

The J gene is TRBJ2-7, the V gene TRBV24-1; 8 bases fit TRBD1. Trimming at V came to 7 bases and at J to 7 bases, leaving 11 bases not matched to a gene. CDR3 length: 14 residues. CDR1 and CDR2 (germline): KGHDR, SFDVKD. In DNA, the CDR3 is TGTGCCACCAGCGGGACAGGATCTGCCGATGAGCAGTACTTC. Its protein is CATSGTGSADEQYF.

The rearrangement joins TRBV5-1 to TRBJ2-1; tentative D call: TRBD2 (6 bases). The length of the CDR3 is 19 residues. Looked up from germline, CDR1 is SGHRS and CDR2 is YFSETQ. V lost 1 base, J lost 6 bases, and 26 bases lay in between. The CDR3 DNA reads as TGCGCCAGCAGCTTGATCCGACTAGTAGGAGGGCGGGGTGTCAATGAGCAGTTCTTC. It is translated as CASSLIRLVGGRGVNEQFF.

DNA of the CDR3: TGCAGTGCTAGAGATTTCAATGAGCAGTACTTC. As protein: CSARDFNEQYF. The V call is TRBV20-1, the J call TRBJ2-1; no firm D call. The end of the DNA aligns better with TRBJ2-7, so the J call may be wrong. This CDR3 spans 11 amino acids. Germline values: CDR1 DFQATT, CDR2 SNEGSKA (reference sequence).

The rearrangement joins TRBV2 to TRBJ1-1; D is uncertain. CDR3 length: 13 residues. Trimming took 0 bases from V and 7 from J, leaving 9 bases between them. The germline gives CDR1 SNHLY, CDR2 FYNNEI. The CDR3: CASSEARSGEAFF. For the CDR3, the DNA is TGTGCCAGCAGTGAAGCGAGGAGTGGTGAAGCTTTCTTT. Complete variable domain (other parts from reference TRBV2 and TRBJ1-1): EPEVTQTPSHQVTQMGQEVILRCVPISNHLYFYWYRQILGQKVEFLVSFYNNEISEKSEIFDDQFSVERPDGSNFTLKIRSTKLEDSAMYFCASSEARSGEAFFGQGTRLTVV.

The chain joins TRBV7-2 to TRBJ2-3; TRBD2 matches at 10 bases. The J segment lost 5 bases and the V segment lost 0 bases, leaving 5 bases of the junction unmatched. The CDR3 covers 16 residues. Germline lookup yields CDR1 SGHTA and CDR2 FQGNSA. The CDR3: CASSLAILAGEDTQYF. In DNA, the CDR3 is TGTGCCAGCAGCTTAGCGATTCTAGCGGGGGAAGATACGCAGTATTTT.

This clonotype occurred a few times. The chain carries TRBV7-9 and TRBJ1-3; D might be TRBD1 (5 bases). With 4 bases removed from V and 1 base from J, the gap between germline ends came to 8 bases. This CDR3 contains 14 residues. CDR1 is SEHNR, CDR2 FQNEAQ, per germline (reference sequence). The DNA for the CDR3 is TGTGCCAGCAGCTCAGGGTGGTCTGGAAACACCATATATTTT. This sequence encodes CASSSGWSGNTIYF.

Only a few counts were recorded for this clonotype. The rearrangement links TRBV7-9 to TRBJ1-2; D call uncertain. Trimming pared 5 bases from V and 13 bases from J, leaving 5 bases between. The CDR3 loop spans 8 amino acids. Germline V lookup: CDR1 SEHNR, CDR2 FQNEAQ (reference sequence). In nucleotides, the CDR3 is TGTGCCAGCAGCGGTTTCACCTTC. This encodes CASSGFTF.

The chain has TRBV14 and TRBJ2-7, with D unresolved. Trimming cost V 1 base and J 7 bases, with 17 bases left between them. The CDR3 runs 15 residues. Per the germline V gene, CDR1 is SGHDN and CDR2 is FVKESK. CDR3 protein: CASSQVGLSLNEQYF. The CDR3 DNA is TGTGCCAGCAGCCAAGTGGGTCTCTCCCTCAATGAGCAGTACTTC.

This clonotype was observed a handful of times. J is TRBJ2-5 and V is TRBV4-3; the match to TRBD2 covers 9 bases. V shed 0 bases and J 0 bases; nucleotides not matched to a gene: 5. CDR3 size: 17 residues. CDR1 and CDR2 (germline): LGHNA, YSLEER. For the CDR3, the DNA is TGCGCCAGCAGCCAAGATCTGAGCGGGGGGTACCAAGAGACCCAGTACTTC. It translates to CASSQDLSGGYQETQYF.

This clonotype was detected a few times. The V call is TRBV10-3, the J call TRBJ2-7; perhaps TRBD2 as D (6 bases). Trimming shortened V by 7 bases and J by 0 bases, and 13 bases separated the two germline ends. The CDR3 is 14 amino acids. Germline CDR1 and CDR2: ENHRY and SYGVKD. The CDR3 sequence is CAIKAGPSSYEQYF. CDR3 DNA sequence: TGTGCCATCAAGGCGGGACCGAGCTCCTACGAGCAGTACTTC.

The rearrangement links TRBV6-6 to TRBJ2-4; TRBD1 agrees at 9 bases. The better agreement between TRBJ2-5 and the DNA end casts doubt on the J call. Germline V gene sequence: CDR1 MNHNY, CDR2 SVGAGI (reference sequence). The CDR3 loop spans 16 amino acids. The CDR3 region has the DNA TGTGCCAGCAGTTATCCCCGCGGACAGGGGCAAGAGACCCAGTACTTC. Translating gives CASSYPRGQGQETQYF.

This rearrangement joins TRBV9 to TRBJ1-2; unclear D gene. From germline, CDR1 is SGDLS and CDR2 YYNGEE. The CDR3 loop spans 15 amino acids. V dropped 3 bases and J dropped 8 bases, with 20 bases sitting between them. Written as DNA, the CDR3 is TGTGCCAGCAGCGCCCTAGGTTTGGTCATCGGGGGCTACACCTTC. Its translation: CASSALGLVIGGYTF.

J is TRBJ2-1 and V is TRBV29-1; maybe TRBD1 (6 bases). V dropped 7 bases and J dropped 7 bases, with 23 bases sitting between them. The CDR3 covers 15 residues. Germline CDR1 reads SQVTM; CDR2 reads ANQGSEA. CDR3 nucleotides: TGCAGCGCTCTAGACAGGTCTGTTCTTAGGAATGAGCAGTTCTTC. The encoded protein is CSALDRSVLRNEQFF.